Listed below are T cell receptor beta chains from one sample, sequenced in a study of blood T cell repertoires in COVID-19. The method was immunoSEQ multiplex PCR; TCRdb's version includes in-frame clones alone and lacks a portion of them. The table includes roughly 430,000 clones, roughly 87% detected once. Sequenced material: PBMCs or T cells enriched from blood (not recorded which). These TCRs come from a woman between 40 and 50 years old with acute COVID-19. Each CDR3 is given with its conserved first and last residue. A D gene is named only where the DNA matches it firmly. A row's size may be missing; if present it is once, few, many or a size class.

V gene: TRBV29-1
D gene: TRBD2
J gene: TRBJ2-5
clone size: -
CDR3 protein: CSVLLAGGGETQYF
CDR3 DNA: TGCAGCGTCCTATTAGCGGGGGGAGGAGAGACCCAGTACTTC

V gene: TRBV5-1
D gene: TRBD2
J gene: TRBJ2-3
clone size: -
CDR3 protein: CASSLELAGDTDTQYF
CDR3 DNA: TGCGCCAGCAGCTTGGAACTAGCGGGGGACACAGATACGCAGTATTTT

V gene: TRBV7-2
D gene: -
J gene: TRBJ2-5
clone size: -
CDR3 protein: CASSLADGGTSGTQYF
CDR3 DNA: TGTGCCAGCAGCTTGGCTGATGGGGGGACCTCGGGGACCCAGTACTTC

V gene: TRBV6-5
D gene: -
J gene: TRBJ1-2
clone size: -
CDR3 protein: CATRRTQGYTF
CDR3 DNA: TGTGCCACCCGGAGGACGCAGGGCTACACCTTC

V gene: TRBV19
D gene: TRBD1
J gene: TRBJ2-1
clone size: -
CDR3 protein: CASSIGRDRGEQFF
CDR3 DNA: TGTGCCAGTAGTATAGGTCGGGACAGGGGTGAGCAGTTCTTC

V gene: TRBV12-5
D gene: -
J gene: TRBJ1-5
clone size: -
CDR3 protein: CASGRRQVGQPQHF
CDR3 DNA: TGTGCTAGTGGACGTAGACAAGTGGGTCAGCCCCAGCATTTT

V gene: TRBV6-2/TRBV6-3
D gene: -
J gene: TRBJ1-1
clone size: -
CDR3 protein: CASSYADTEAFF
CDR3 DNA: TGTGCCAGCAGTTACGCGGACACTGAAGCTTTCTTT

V gene: TRBV20-1
D gene: TRBD1
J gene: TRBJ1-1
clone size: few
CDR3 protein: CSASGRQGGLNTEAFF
CDR3 DNA: TGCAGTGCTAGTGGGCGACAGGGGGGCTTGAACACTGAAGCTTTCTTT

V gene: TRBV9
D gene: TRBD1
J gene: TRBJ1-3
clone size: -
CDR3 protein: CASSDVKGGFGNTIYF
CDR3 DNA: TGTGCCAGCAGCGACGTGAAAGGGGGCTTTGGAAACACCATATATTTT

V gene: TRBV28
D gene: -
J gene: TRBJ1-5
clone size: -
CDR3 protein: CASSLWQGNQPQHF
CDR3 DNA: TGTGCCAGCAGTTTATGGCAGGGGAATCAGCCCCAGCATTTT

V gene: TRBV30
D gene: -
J gene: TRBJ2-1
clone size: -
CDR3 protein: CAWSVQAGEQFF
CDR3 DNA: TGTGCCTGGAGTGTACAAGCAGGTGAGCAGTTCTTC

V gene: TRBV25-1
D gene: -
J gene: TRBJ1-2
clone size: -
CDR3 protein: CASSERSRGYGYTF
CDR3 DNA: TGTGCCAGCAGTGAAAGGTCCCGGGGCTATGGCTACACCTTC

V gene: TRBV14
D gene: TRBD1
J gene: TRBJ2-7
clone size: -
CDR3 protein: CASSAGTGDSYEQYF
CDR3 DNA: TGTGCCAGCAGCGCCGGGACAGGGGACTCCTACGAGCAGTACTTC

V gene: TRBV19
D gene: TRBD2
J gene: TRBJ2-7
clone size: -
CDR3 protein: CASTAGASGEAYEQYF
CDR3 DNA: TGTGCCAGTACTGCTGGAGCTAGCGGCGAAGCCTACGAGCAGTACTTC

V gene: TRBV5-1
D gene: TRBD1
J gene: TRBJ1-1
clone size: -
CDR3 protein: CASSWRQGPGTEAFF
CDR3 DNA: TGCGCCAGCAGCTGGAGACAGGGTCCGGGCACTGAAGCTTTCTTT

V gene: TRBV27
D gene: -
J gene: TRBJ1-1
clone size: -
CDR3 protein: CASSFGVPLGEAFF
CDR3 DNA: TGTGCCAGCAGTTTCGGGGTGCCGTTGGGTGAAGCTTTCTTT

V gene: TRBV5-5
D gene: TRBD1
J gene: TRBJ1-1
clone size: -
CDR3 protein: CASSARDSANTEAFF
CDR3 DNA: TGTGCCAGCAGCGCGCGGGACAGCGCGAACACTGAAGCTTTCTTT

V gene: TRBV2
D gene: -
J gene: TRBJ1-5
clone size: -
CDR3 protein: CASSEAGRASNQPQHF
CDR3 DNA: TGTGCCAGCAGTGAAGCTGGCAGGGCTAGCAATCAGCCCCAGCATTTT

V gene: TRBV5-1
D gene: -
J gene: TRBJ1-1
clone size: -
CDR3 protein: CASSLAAGADTEAFF
CDR3 DNA: TGCGCCAGCAGCTTGGCTGCGGGGGCAGACACTGAAGCTTTCTTT

V gene: TRBV19
D gene: TRBD1
J gene: TRBJ2-1
clone size: -
CDR3 protein: CASSIAGTGSASSYNEQFF
CDR3 DNA: TGTGCCAGTAGTATAGCCGGGACAGGGTCTGCGAGCTCCTACAATGAGCAGTTCTTC

V gene: TRBV6-1
D gene: -
J gene: TRBJ1-1
clone size: -
CDR3 protein: CASSERGTEAFF
CDR3 DNA: TGTGCCAGCAGTGAAAGGGGCACTGAAGCTTTCTTT

V gene: TRBV4-2
D gene: TRBD1
J gene: TRBJ2-5
clone size: few
CDR3 protein: CASSQDWGQQETQYF
CDR3 DNA: TGTGCCAGCAGCCAAGATTGGGGACAGCAAGAGACCCAGTACTTC

V gene: TRBV10-3
D gene: -
J gene: TRBJ1-4
clone size: -
CDR3 protein: CAISRGSTNEKLFF
CDR3 DNA: TGTGCCATCAGCCGGGGGTCAACTAATGAAAAACTGTTTTTT

V gene: TRBV5-1
D gene: -
J gene: TRBJ1-2
clone size: -
CDR3 protein: CASSQSLRTEVYGYTF
CDR3 DNA: TGCGCCAGCAGCCAATCTCTAAGGACAGAAGTCTATGGCTACACCTTC

V gene: TRBV3-1/TRBV3-2
D gene: -
J gene: TRBJ2-6
clone size: -
CDR3 protein: CASSQDYGVGANVLTF
CDR3 DNA: TGTGCCAGCAGCCAAGATTACGGGGTCGGGGCCAACGTCCTGACTTTC

V gene: TRBV7-2
D gene: TRBD1
J gene: TRBJ2-1
clone size: -
CDR3 protein: CASRLPGQGYNEQFF
CDR3 DNA: TGTGCCAGCAGGTTACCGGGACAGGGATACAATGAGCAGTTCTTC

V gene: TRBV18
D gene: -
J gene: TRBJ1-3
clone size: -
CDR3 protein: CASSPQGAHSGNTIYF
CDR3 DNA: TGTGCCAGCTCACCACAGGGAGCCCACTCTGGAAACACCATATATTTT

V gene: TRBV20-1
D gene: -
J gene: TRBJ2-1
clone size: -
CDR3 protein: CSAREGTEQFF
CDR3 DNA: TGCAGTGCTAGAGAAGGGACAGAGCAGTTCTTC

V gene: TRBV6-5
D gene: -
J gene: TRBJ2-5
clone size: few
CDR3 protein: CASSYSTVQEETQYF
CDR3 DNA: TGTGCCAGCAGTTACTCGACGGTACAGGAAGAGACCCAGTACTTC

V gene: TRBV5-1
D gene: TRBD1
J gene: TRBJ1-2
clone size: -
CDR3 protein: CASSLEGGTYGYTF
CDR3 DNA: TGCGCCAGCAGCTTGGAAGGGGGCACCTATGGCTACACCTTC

V gene: TRBV4-2
D gene: -
J gene: TRBJ1-1
clone size: once
CDR3 protein: CASSHPVGAWEANTEAFF
CDR3 DNA: TGTGCCAGCAGCCATCCGGTGGGGGCCTGGGAAGCGAACACTGAAGCTTTCTTT

V gene: TRBV27
D gene: TRBD2
J gene: TRBJ2-3
clone size: -
CDR3 protein: CASRPGTRADTQYF
CDR3 DNA: TGTGCCAGCCGACCCGGGACTAGGGCCGATACGCAGTATTTT

V gene: TRBV5-1
D gene: TRBD2
J gene: TRBJ2-5
clone size: -
CDR3 protein: CASSLSRGVQSPETQYF
CDR3 DNA: TGCGCCAGCAGCTTGTCACGGGGGGTGCAGAGTCCGGAGACCCAGTACTTC

V gene: TRBV12-5
D gene: -
J gene: TRBJ2-3
clone size: -
CDR3 protein: CASGLVADGRTSTDTQYF
CDR3 DNA: TGTGCTAGTGGTTTGGTCGCGGACGGGAGAACTTCCACAGATACGCAGTATTTT

V gene: TRBV3-1/TRBV3-2
D gene: TRBD2
J gene: TRBJ2-3
clone size: -
CDR3 protein: CASSRLAGGSSTDTQYF
CDR3 DNA: TGTGCCAGCAGCCGACTAGCGGGGGGCTCTAGCACAGATACGCAGTATTTT

V gene: TRBV2
D gene: -
J gene: TRBJ2-1
clone size: few
CDR3 protein: CASSLGQGTYNEQFF
CDR3 DNA: TGTGCCAGCAGTTTAGGCCAGGGGACCTACAATGAGCAGTTCTTC

V gene: TRBV6-5
D gene: -
J gene: TRBJ2-7
clone size: -
CDR3 protein: CASSYKGVEQYF
CDR3 DNA: TGTGCCAGCAGTTACAAGGGGGTCGAGCAGTACTTC